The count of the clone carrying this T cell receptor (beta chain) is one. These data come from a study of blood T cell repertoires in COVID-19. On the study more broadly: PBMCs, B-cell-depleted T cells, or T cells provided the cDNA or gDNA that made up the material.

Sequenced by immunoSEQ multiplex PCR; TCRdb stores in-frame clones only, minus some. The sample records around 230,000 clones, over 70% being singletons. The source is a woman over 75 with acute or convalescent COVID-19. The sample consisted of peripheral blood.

The CDR3 protein is CAWTEGGQGYQPQHF. In DNA form, the CDR3 reads TGTGCCTGGACCGAAGGAGGACAGGGATATCAGCCCCAGCATTTT. The chain recombines TRBV30 with TRBJ1-5, with 8 bases fitting TRBD1. Germline V CDR1 and CDR2: GTSNPN, SVGIG (reference sequence). CDR3 length: 15 amino acids. V shed 4 bases, J shed 5 bases, and the junction held 10 bases outside the gene matches.